Shown below are 32 T cell receptor beta chains from a single sample sequenced in a study of blood T cell repertoires in COVID-19. This table comes from immunoSEQ multiplex PCR, and its TCRdb copy is limited to in-frame clones, with some not included. The sample has under 200,000 clones; more than 75% are singletons. Sequences were obtained from PBMCs or T cells enriched from blood (not recorded which). These receptors were collected from a man in his forties with acute COVID-19.

The rearrangement joins TRBV9 to TRBJ1-6; D unclear. The V gene's germline CDR1 is SGDLS and CDR2 YYNGEE. V lost 2 bases to trimming and J lost 8 bases, with 8 bases between them. The length of the CDR3 is 13 residues. CDR3 DNA: TGTGCCAGCAGCGTTGATGCGGATTCACCCCTCCACTTT. Protein: CASSVDADSPLHF.

The chain employs TRBV15 and TRBJ2-3; 11 bases map to TRBD2. V was clipped by 0 bases and J by 6 bases; unmatched bases: 8. Per germline, CDR1 LNHNV and CDR2 YYDKDF (reference sequence). CDR3 size: 17 residues. The CDR3 DNA is TGTGCCACCAGCAGAGATCTCCTAGCGGGAGGAAAGGATACGCAGTATTTT. Amino acids: CATSRDLLAGGKDTQYF.

The chain uses TRBV2 and TRBJ2-1; TRBD2 agrees at 11 bases. This CDR3 comprises 14 residues. With V trimmed by 7 bases and J by 7 bases, 6 bases remained unmatched. In germline, CDR1 is SNHLY, CDR2 FYNNEI. Here the CDR3 DNA reads TGTGCCAGCACTCGACTAGCGGGAATGAATGAGCAGTTCTTC. It yields the protein CASTRLAGMNEQFF.

The rearrangement links TRBV6-5 to TRBJ1-2; D not resolved. The V end lost 6 bases, the J end lost 4 bases, and 12 bases lay between the germline ends. The CDR3 has 13 amino acids. Per germline, CDR1 MNHEY and CDR2 SVGAGI. CDR3 sequence: CASRREVSYGYTF. The CDR3 DNA follows: TGTGCCAGCAGACGGGAGGTGAGCTATGGCTACACCTTC.

This clone was counted a single time. This chain joins TRBV6-4 and TRBJ2-7, with 9 bases fitting TRBD1. The CDR3 consists of 15 residues. V was pared by 2 bases and J by 4 bases, with 6 bases of the junction left unmatched. In germline, CDR1 is MRHNA, CDR2 SNTAGT. As DNA, the CDR3 is TGTGCCAGCAGTGACCCTCGGGACAGGGTTTACGAGCAGTACTTC. Its protein is CASSDPRDRVYEQYF.

The CDR3 spells CASSYAVTQSSYNEQFF. Written as DNA, the CDR3 is TGTGCCAGCAGTTACGCCGTGACACAGAGCTCCTACAATGAGCAGTTCTTC. The gene calls are TRBV28 and TRBJ2-1, with D uncertain. The CDR3 contains 17 residues. The V gene's germline CDR1 is MDHEN and CDR2 SYDVKM. Trimming removed 4 bases at V and 0 bases at J, with 16 bases between.

The chain joins TRBV9 to TRBJ2-7, with 14 positions matching TRBD2. From germline, CDR1 is SGDLS and CDR2 YYNGEE. CDR3 length: 14 amino acids. The V gene end was trimmed by 3 bases and the J gene end by 6 bases; junction bases not matched to a gene: 2. CDR3 bases: TGTGCCAGCAGCGCCGGACTAGCGGGAGGCGAGCAGTACTTC. This translates into CASSAGLAGGEQYF.

The CDR3 nucleotides are TGTGCCTCAGGGACAATCGGGGAGCTGTTTTTT. Its protein is CASGTIGELFF. The chain recombines TRBV19 with TRBJ2-2, with D perhaps matching TRBD1 (6 bases). Germline values: CDR1 LNHDA, CDR2 SQIVND (reference sequence). CDR3 length: 11 residues. Trimming removed 11 bases from V and 7 bases from J, with 11 bases in between.

This clone was counted only a few times. V is TRBV3-1 (or the pseudogene TRBV3-2) and J is TRBJ2-1; 7 positions agree with TRBD2. The J segment lost 6 bases and the V segment lost 5 bases, leaving 10 bases of the junction unmatched. The length of the CDR3 is 15 residues. Germline V CDR1 and CDR2: LGHDT, YNNKEL (reference sequence). This CDR3 reads CASSSTGGSRNEQFF. The DNA for the CDR3 is TGTGCCAGCAGCTCAACGGGAGGCTCACGCAATGAGCAGTTCTTC.

This clone was counted once. The chain is built from TRBV6-5 and TRBJ1-1; possible D gene TRBD1, 6 bases. V was trimmed by 10 bases and J by 1 base, leaving 19 bases between them. The CDR3 length is 15 residues. CDR1 is MNHEY and CDR2 is SVGAGI in the germline V gene. The CDR3, as DNA: TGTGCCAACCAACCCGCAGGGGAGTGGAACACTGAAGCTTTCTTT. It is translated as CANQPAGEWNTEAFF.

This sequence joins TRBV2 and TRBJ1-3, with TRBD1 identical over 7 bases. Germline CDR1 and CDR2: SNHLY and FYNNEI. The CDR3 sequence is 13 residues long. J lost 5 bases, V lost 4 bases, and 2 bases had no gene match. CDR3 in DNA: TGTGCCAGCAGTGGACAGGGAAGAAACACCATATATTTT. This sequence encodes CASSGQGRNTIYF.

This chain connects TRBV7-9 to TRBJ2-1; 9 positions agree with TRBD1. This CDR3 is built from 15 residues. Germline V gene data show CDR1 as SEHNR and CDR2 as FQNEAQ (reference sequence). Germline trimming cut 4 bases from V and 12 bases from J; bases unmatched to any gene: 13. The CDR3 is CASSWGTGSKFGQFF. CDR3 in DNA: TGTGCCAGCAGCTGGGGGACAGGGTCGAAATTTGGGCAGTTCTTC.

The rearrangement uses TRBV11-2 and TRBJ2-3; no reliable D call. V was clipped by 2 bases and J by 4 bases, with 13 bases between them. This CDR3 comprises 15 residues. Germline V lookup: CDR1 SGHAT, CDR2 FQNNGV. CDR3 protein: CASSLSRVRADTQYF. CDR3 nucleotide sequence: TGTGCCAGCAGCTTAAGCCGCGTACGGGCAGATACGCAGTATTTT.

This clone was counted only a few times. The V call is TRBV15, the J call TRBJ2-7, with TRBD2 as a possible D gene (6 bases). The ends were cut back, 6 bases at V and 4 bases at J, with 13 bases in the middle. This CDR3 has 13 amino acids. In germline, CDR1 is LNHNV, CDR2 YYDKDF (reference sequence). The CDR3 DNA follows: TGTGCCACCAGTGGAGGGATAACTTACGAGCAGTACTTC. Residues: CATSGGITYEQYF.

The chain has TRBV7-2 and TRBJ2-1; D is possibly TRBD2 (6 bases). The V end lost 1 base, the J end lost 0 bases, and 13 bases lay between the germline ends. Germline CDR1 reads SGHTA; CDR2 reads FQGNSA. The CDR3 sequence is 17 residues long. CDR3 loop: CASSLGGGRGSYNEQFF. DNA of the CDR3: TGTGCCAGCAGCTTAGGAGGTGGGCGGGGCTCCTACAATGAGCAGTTCTTC.

The chain links TRBV7-9 to TRBJ1-4, with a tentative D call TRBD1 (5 bases). The CDR3 is 14 residues long. The ends were cut back, 5 bases at V and 4 bases at J, with 11 bases in the middle. Per the germline V gene, CDR1 is SEHNR and CDR2 is FQNEAQ (reference sequence). The chain's CDR3 is CASSRGTDNEKLFF. The CDR3 DNA follows: TGTGCCAGCAGCCGGGGGACCGATAATGAAAAACTGTTTTTT.

The chain employs TRBV6-2 or TRBV6-3 and TRBJ1-3; no firm D call. V dropped 1 base and J dropped 7 bases, with 11 bases sitting between them. This CDR3 has 14 residues. CDR1 MNHEY and CDR2 SVGEGT come from the germline V gene. For the CDR3, the DNA is TGTGCCAGCAGTTACTACACTACCGGTAACACCATATATTTT. Encoded protein: CASSYYTTGNTIYF.

This clone came up once. The rearrangement uses TRBV18 and TRBJ2-1, with TRBD2 identical over 9 bases. The CDR3 totals 15 residues. Germline-derived CDR1 and CDR2 are KGHSH and LQKENI. V was pared by 4 bases and J by 4 bases, with 5 bases of the junction left unmatched. The CDR3 loop reads CASSQGLAYYNEQFF. In DNA form, the CDR3 reads TGTGCCAGCTCACAAGGACTAGCGTATTACAATGAGCAGTTCTTC.

The rearrangement links TRBV24-1 to TRBJ2-2, with 7 bases lining up with TRBD2. In germline, CDR1 is KGHDR, CDR2 SFDVKD. This CDR3 comprises 14 residues. Germline trimming cut 9 bases from V and 2 bases from J; bases unmatched to any gene: 5. The CDR3 DNA reads as TGTGCCACCCGCCGGGGGGAAAACACCGGGGAGCTGTTTTTT. Translated: CATRRGENTGELFF.

The chain recombines TRBV9 with TRBJ2-2; TRBD2 matches at 9 bases. The CDR3 has 15 residues. The germline CDR1 and CDR2 sequences are SGDLS and YYNGEE. Trimming took 0 bases from V and 7 from J; bases not matched to a gene: 4. CDR3 nucleotides: TGTGCCAGCAGCGTAGGCCTAGCGGGAATCGGGGAGCTGTTTTTT. Translated: CASSVGLAGIGELFF. Based on the CDR3 plus reference TRBV9 and TRBJ2-2, the full variable domain is DSGVTQTPKHLITATGQRVTLRCSPRSGDLSVYWYQQSLDQGLQFLIQYYNGEERAKGNILERFSAQQFPDLHSELNLSSLELGDSALYFCASSVGLAGIGELFFGEGSRLTVL.

V gene TRBV6-2 or TRBV6-3 combines with J gene TRBJ2-5, with a possible D match to TRBD1 (5 bases). The CDR3 runs to 17 residues. V lost 2 bases to trimming and J lost 1 base, with 17 bases between them. Germline V gene sequence: CDR1 MNHEY, CDR2 SVGEGT. This CDR3 reads CASSYLPTVLSQETQYF. CDR3 sequence (DNA): TGTGCCAGCAGTTACCTCCCGACAGTCCTGTCCCAAGAGACCCAGTACTTC.

This chain joins TRBV19 and TRBJ1-1, with D perhaps TRBD1 (6 bases). V was cut by 1 base and J by 7 bases, with 19 bases left in between. The CDR3 is 16 amino acids. Germline V gene lookup returns CDR1 LNHDA and CDR2 SQIVND (reference sequence). CDR3 region: CASSIGGDGTPIEAFF. The CDR3 DNA is TGTGCCAGTAGTATAGGGGGTGACGGGACACCAATTGAAGCTTTCTTT. The variable domain in full, with the rest retrieved from reference TRBV19 and TRBJ1-1, is DGGITQSPKYLFRKEGQNVTLSCEQNLNHDAMYWYRQDPGQGLRLIYYSQIVNDFQKGDIAEGYSVSREKKESFPLTVTSAQKNPTAFYLCASSIGGDGTPIEAFFGQGTRLTVV.

The J gene is TRBJ2-2, the V gene TRBV14, with D unclear. Germline assignment: CDR1 SGHDN and CDR2 FVKESK. The V gene lost 1 base and the J gene lost 4 bases, with 10 bases spanning the gap. The CDR3 sequence is 15 residues long. CDR3 nucleotide sequence: TGTGCCAGCAGCCAAGGCCATCGAGGCACCGGGGAGCTGTTTTTT. Protein product: CASSQGHRGTGELFF.

The genes are TRBV5-1 and TRBJ1-4, with TRBD1 as a possible D gene (5 bases). The CDR3 sequence is 16 residues long. Germline V gene sequence: CDR1 SGHRS, CDR2 YFSETQ. V was pared by 5 bases and J by 1 base, with 15 bases between. The CDR3 nucleotides are TGCGCCAGCAGGGTCGGCAGGGCTTTAACTAATGAAAAACTGTTTTTT. This codes for CASRVGRALTNEKLFF.

The chain joins TRBV28 to TRBJ2-7, with 14 bases identical to TRBD2. Germline trimming cut 3 bases from V and 6 bases from J; bases unmatched to any gene: 4. The germline V gene has CDR1 MDHEN and CDR2 SYDVKM. The CDR3 spans 15 residues. CDR3 bases: TGTGCCAGCAGTTTTCCGACTAGCGGGAGGGCCGAGCAGTACTTC. This encodes CASSFPTSGRAEQYF.

The rearrangement joins TRBV7-2 to TRBJ2-5; 8 bases match TRBD2. The CDR3 covers 13 residues. V shed 8 bases, J shed 5 bases, and the junction held 7 bases outside the gene matches. In germline, CDR1 is SGHTA, CDR2 FQGNSA. DNA for the CDR3: TGTGCCAGCGGTACTAGCGGTTGGGAGACCCAGTACTTC. Its translation: CASGTSGWETQYF.

This chain uses TRBV7-2 with TRBJ1-3; D possibly corresponds to TRBD1 (6 bases). The ends were cut back, 3 bases at V and 0 bases at J, with 9 bases in the middle. Germline values: CDR1 SGHTA, CDR2 FQGNSA. This CDR3 has 15 amino acids. CDR3: CASSFTGTSGNTIYF. Here the CDR3 DNA reads TGTGCCAGCAGCTTTACAGGGACCTCTGGAAACACCATATATTTT.

V usage is TRBV9 and J usage is TRBJ1-2, with D unresolved. V lost 0 bases, J lost 2 bases, and 8 bases lay in between. CDR3 length equals 14 residues. Germline V gene data show CDR1 as SGDLS and CDR2 as YYNGEE. CDR3 sequence: CASSVAGENYGYTF. CDR3 nucleotide sequence: TGTGCCAGCAGCGTAGCTGGGGAGAACTATGGCTACACCTTC.

The V gene is TRBV2, the J gene TRBJ1-4; TRBD1 is a possible D gene (5 bases). The V gene lost 2 bases and the J gene lost 16 bases, with 26 bases spanning the gap. This CDR3 region has 16 residues. CDR1 and CDR2 (germline): SNHLY, FYNNEI. The CDR3 DNA sequence: TGTGCCAGCAGTGAATCGGGGGGGTCTGAGACGAGAACGAAGTTTTTT. Its protein is CASSESGGSETRTKFF.

The chain couples TRBV7-9 to TRBJ2-7, with 7 nucleotides matching TRBD2. Germline V gene lookup returns CDR1 SEHNR and CDR2 FQNEAQ (reference sequence). The CDR3 runs 15 residues. V shed 3 bases and J 3 bases; nucleotides not matched to a gene: 8. In DNA form, the CDR3 reads TGTGCCAGCAGCTTGGGAGGGCTTAGCGGCTACGAGCAGTACTTC. Amino acid sequence: CASSLGGLSGYEQYF. The entire variable domain, with the rest obtained from reference TRBV7-9 and TRBJ2-7, is as follows: DTGVSQNPRHKITKRGQNVTFRCDPISEHNRLYWYRQTLGQGPEFLTYFQNEAQLEKSRLLSDRFSAERPKGSFSTLEIQRTEQGDSAMYLCASSLGGLSGYEQYFGPGTRLTVT.

The rearrangement joins TRBV7-9 to TRBJ2-5, with D perhaps matching TRBD2 (6 bases). The CDR3 length is 14 residues. Per the germline V gene, CDR1 is SEHNR and CDR2 is FQNEAQ (reference sequence). The V gene lost 1 base and the J gene lost 5 bases, with 11 bases spanning the gap. This CDR3 reads CASSLVLGRETQYF. The DNA of the CDR3 is TGTGCCAGCAGCTTAGTCCTGGGGAGGGAGACCCAGTACTTC.

This rearrangement joins TRBV5-1 to TRBJ1-1; D gene ambiguous. The V gene lost 0 bases and the J gene lost 7 bases, with 7 bases spanning the gap. Germline V gene data show CDR1 as SGHRS and CDR2 as YFSETQ. This CDR3 region has 12 residues. Here the CDR3 reads CASSLDKYEAFF. The CDR3 DNA follows: TGCGCCAGCAGCTTGGACAAATATGAAGCTTTCTTT.